This T cell receptor (beta chain) originates from a study of blood T cell repertoires in COVID-19 (dated by TCRdb to between 2020 and 2021). Regarding the study in general: The collaborator samples originated in the United States, Italy and Spain and spanned the acute and convalescent phases of COVID-19. The material from the prospective study consisted of cDNA or gDNA derived from T cells, B-cell-depleted T cells, or PBMCs. Deeply sampled blood TCRbeta repertoires from subjects exposed to, actively infected with, or recovered from COVID-19 were included in the dataset. The repertoires were released in a freely available public database meant as a resource for research on the immune response to SARS-CoV-2. Samples were obtained from the ongoing ImmuneRACE study (first 160 participants) and from about 1,300 subjects provided by 6 global collaborators. Sample metadata almost always included a de-identified subject ID, COVID-19 status, age in years and sex. Where available, HLA class I and class II types were taken from metadata supplied by the sample provider and were not determined by assay-based typing. The investigation overall reported the following: How much clinical and demographic metadata was included differed by source and by participant, and the metadata was provided uncurated.

CDR1 is given as LGHDT and CDR2 as YNNKEL, both from the germline V gene (reference sequence). Trimming takes 0 bases from V and 6 bases from J, and the germline ends sit 14 bases apart. The CDR3 sequence holds 16 residues, the cysteine and phenylalanine included. Just the 48-base CDR3 DNA is kept, in frame starting at base 1. TCRbeta CDR3 regions were amplified from genomic DNA using the immunoSEQ Assay, a bias-controlled multiplex PCR. Under the source paper's analysis protocol: Nucleated cell counts per sample were estimated from amplification of reference gene primers within the assay. Sequence reads were collapsed and filtered to measure the absolute abundance of every unique TCRbeta CDR3 rearrangement. For each sample, productive Simpson clonality was calculated as the square root of Simpson's diversity index across productive rearrangements. This immuneACCESS table, as held by TCRdb, lists in-frame sequences with V and J called but not all clones. Of the missing ones, under half trace to an unresolved V gene in checked studies; the others have no known cause. The V and J calls and the clone size are those of that table, but D and trimming were determined from the DNA. Here the sample has some 5,900 clones; around 89% occur a single time. In total, the top ten clones hold roughly 7% of the sample.

As for this clone: Its antigen remains unidentified. The record has no base qualities; no much larger clone is one base away.

Whole blood was collected in K2EDTA tubes by collaborating institutions according to the institutions' own protocols. Collaborator samples were shipped for TCRbeta analysis as frozen whole blood, isolated PBMCs, or DNA extracted from either sample type. The chain uses TRBV3-1 (or the pseudogene TRBV3-2) and TRBJ2-2; a weak D assignment points to TRBD2 (6 bases agree). The TCR comes from a human donor in a cohort sampled during active COVID-19. Sequencing was done on a sample of peripheral blood. CDR3 reads: CASSQEGRRGAGELFF. The nucleotides read TGTGCCAGCAGCCAAGAGGGGAGGAGAGGAGCCGGGGAGCTGTTTTTT.